A single sample is the source of the 30 T cell receptor beta chains below, sequenced in a study of blood T cells in healthy people across ages. Sample-barcoded 5' priming and a J-beta primer mix drove a second PCR of roughly 6 to 12 cycles. Using its own MiXCR run on the 5' RACE reads, TCRdb lists one record per CDR3 protein. Here the sample spans 800,000 to 950,000 distinct CDR3 sequences, 25% to 35% being singletons. This sample also appeared in a second study, on T cells of mothers and their children.

Sequenced material: blood. These receptors originate from a woman in her thirties or forties in good health.

This sequence joins TRBV6-2 or TRBV6-3 and TRBJ2-3; either TRBD1 or TRBD2 may fit D (5 bases each). This CDR3 has 15 amino acids. V was shortened by 6 bases and J by 1 base, with 14 bases between the two germline ends. Germline CDR1 and CDR2: MNHEY and SVGEGT. CDR3 in amino acids: CASRIIGARTDTQYF. The CDR3 coding sequence is TGTGCCAGCAGGATAATCGGGGCTCGCACAGATACGCAGTATTTT.

This clonotype was observed at least ten times. This chain uses TRBV11-2 with TRBJ2-7; 9 bases fit TRBD2. Losses at the gene ends were 1 base for V and 4 bases for J; bases not matched to a gene: 5. Germline V gene data show CDR1 as SGHAT and CDR2 as FQNNGV. This CDR3 spans 15 amino acids. The CDR3 loop reads CASSLAAGGPYEQYF. CDR3 DNA: TGTGCCAGCAGCTTAGCCGCGGGGGGGCCGTACGAGCAGTACTTC.

The table lists this clonotype with many counts. This sequence joins TRBV29-1 and TRBJ2-1, with 8 bases that match TRBD1. Looked up from germline, CDR1 is SQVTM and CDR2 is ANQGSEA. The trim removed 3 bases at V and 3 bases at J, leaving 10 bases unmatched. This CDR3 has 16 amino acids. CDR3 loop: CSVEGVEDRVYNEQFF. The CDR3 DNA follows: TGCAGCGTTGAGGGCGTTGAGGACAGGGTCTACAATGAGCAGTTCTTC.

This clonotype appeared many times. The rearrangement links TRBV29-1 to TRBJ2-7; 8 nucleotides match TRBD1. This CDR3 contains 14 residues. With V trimmed by 5 bases and J by 2 bases, 8 bases remained unmatched. The germline CDR1 and CDR2 sequences are SQVTM and ANQGSEA. This CDR3 reads CSVQQGDGTYEQYF. The CDR3 DNA is TGCAGCGTTCAACAGGGGGACGGGACCTACGAGCAGTACTTC.

The CDR3 nucleotides read TGTGCCTGCACCCACGGGGACAATGAGCAGTTCTTC. It is translated as CACTHGDNEQFF. This sequence joins TRBV28 and TRBJ2-1, with D possibly TRBD2 on 5 matching bases. The CDR3 runs 12 residues. Germline CDR1 reads MDHEN; CDR2 reads SYDVKM. The V end was cut by 11 bases, the J end by 5 bases, with 13 bases between.

The V call is TRBV14, the J call TRBJ2-1; D gene unclear. V lost 0 bases to trimming and J lost 4 bases, with 13 bases between them. The germline V gene has CDR1 SGHDN and CDR2 FVKESK. CDR3 length equals 16 residues. The CDR3 sequence: CASSQDLGRLYNEQFF. Written as DNA, the CDR3 is TGTGCCAGCAGCCAAGACTTGGGTCGGCTTTACAATGAGCAGTTCTTC.

This clonotype has at least ten counts. J is TRBJ2-3 and V is TRBV7-2; the D call may be TRBD1 or TRBD2 (6 bases each). The V gene's germline CDR1 is SGHTA and CDR2 FQGNSA. V was trimmed by 2 bases and J by 8 bases, leaving 17 bases between them. This CDR3 spans 15 amino acids. As DNA, the CDR3 is TGTGCCAGCAGCTTACGGGGGCTACAGAGATCTACGCAGTATTTT. Residues: CASSLRGLQRSTQYF.

A single count supports this clonotype. The gene calls are TRBV7-2 and TRBJ1-1; D is ambiguous. The length of the CDR3 is 14 residues. The germline gives CDR1 SGHTA, CDR2 FQGNSA. The V gene lost 5 bases and the J gene lost 0 bases, with 10 bases spanning the gap. The CDR3 reads CASSQRQVNTEAFF. CDR3 bases: TGTGCCAGCAGCCAGAGGCAGGTGAACACTGAAGCTTTCTTT.

This clonotype was recorded at least ten times. The chain joins TRBV6-1 to TRBJ2-7, with D uncertain. This CDR3 has 13 amino acids. V was clipped by 5 bases and J by 5 bases, with 13 bases between them. Germline V gene lookup returns CDR1 MNHNS and CDR2 SASEGT. The CDR3: CASSSRADDEQYF. CDR3 DNA: TGTGCCAGCAGTTCTAGGGCCGACGACGAGCAGTACTTC.

As concerns this clonotype: Germline and junction disagree at one end, which may indicate a read error. The V and J genes are TRBV4-1 and TRBJ2-1; D is unresolved. Germline V gene data show CDR1 as MGHRA and CDR2 as YSYEKL. This CDR3 region has 11 residues. The DNA of the CDR3 is TGCGCCAGCAGCCGCTACAATGAGCAGCTCTTC. As protein: CASSRYNEQLF.

This clonotype showed up many times. The chain combines TRBV9 with TRBJ2-2; the D gene is possibly TRBD2 (6 bases). The CDR3 extends over 15 amino acids. V shed 4 bases and J shed 2 bases, with 12 bases lying between them. Germline CDR1 is SGDLS and CDR2 is YYNGEE. CDR3 DNA: TGTGCCAGCAGCCCCGGGACTCGAAACACCGGGGAGCTGTTTTTT. Encoded protein: CASSPGTRNTGELFF.

V and J are TRBV2 and TRBJ2-5, with D possibly being TRBD1 or TRBD2 (6 bases each). The germline V and J ends were trimmed by 10 bases and 5 bases, with 23 bases remaining between them. The CDR3 length is 15 residues. Looked up from germline, CDR1 is SNHLY and CDR2 is FYNNEI. The CDR3 is CATIREGGRRETQYF. In DNA, the CDR3 is TGTGCCACCATACGGGAAGGGGGGCGTCGGGAGACCCAGTACTTC.

This chain uses TRBV11-1 with TRBJ2-1, with unresolved D. Trimming cost V 1 base and J 8 bases, with 6 bases left between them. The CDR3 sequence is 12 residues long. Germline values: CDR1 SGHAT, CDR2 FQDESV (reference sequence). For the CDR3, the DNA is TGTGCCAGCAGCTTAGTCACAGATGAGCAGTTCTTC. This gives the protein CASSLVTDEQFF.

This clonotype has at least ten counts. The chain has TRBV5-1 and TRBJ1-1; 7 nucleotides line up with TRBD1. The V and J ends lost 0 bases and 10 bases, in that order; junction bases with no gene match: 3. Germline CDR1 is SGHRS and CDR2 is YFSETQ. This CDR3 contains 12 residues. CDR3 amino acids: CASSLGQGAAFF. CDR3 bases: TGCGCCAGCAGCTTGGGACAGGGCGCAGCTTTCTTT.

This sequence joins TRBV5-1 and TRBJ2-2; no definite D call. Germline V gives CDR1 SGHRS, CDR2 YFSETQ. This CDR3 has 15 amino acids. V was clipped by 2 bases and J by 4 bases, with 12 bases between them. The chain's CDR3 is CASSFPGSGTGELFF. In DNA form, the CDR3 reads TGCGCCAGCAGCTTTCCAGGTTCCGGCACCGGGGAGCTGTTTTTT.

This clonotype showed up just a few times. J is TRBJ1-4 and V is TRBV2; D is possibly TRBD1 (5 bases). This CDR3 comprises 15 residues. V was cut by 4 bases and J by 4 bases, with 13 bases left in between. The V gene's germline CDR1 is SNHLY and CDR2 FYNNEI. The CDR3 loop is CASSASQGLNEKLFF. For the CDR3, the DNA is TGTGCCAGCAGTGCGTCTCAGGGCCTTAATGAAAAACTGTTTTTT.

V and J are TRBV6-2 or TRBV6-3 and TRBJ1-2, with D hard to call. Trimming left V 6 bases short and J 2 bases short, with 13 bases between. The CDR3 runs to 14 residues. From germline, CDR1 is MNHEY and CDR2 SVGEGT. The CDR3 sequence is CASSTGPRNYGYTF. The CDR3 region has the DNA TGTGCCAGCAGCACCGGACCGAGAAACTATGGCTACACCTTC.

This clonotype was seen at least ten times. The chain has TRBV27 and TRBJ1-5, with 7 bases aligning to TRBD1. The CDR3 contains 15 residues. Losses at the gene ends were 6 bases for V and 0 bases for J; bases not matched to a gene: 5. Germline values: CDR1 MNHEY, CDR2 SMNVEV (reference sequence). CDR3 in amino acids: CASRQGVISNQPQHF. The CDR3 nucleotides are TGTGCCAGCAGGCAGGGGGTAATTAGCAATCAGCCCCAGCATTTT.

Worth noting for this clonotype: This may arise from a read error, as a much more abundant clone is one base away. The gene calls are TRBV6-4 and TRBJ2-1; D gene uncertain. The length of the CDR3 is 16 residues. Germline V gene lookup returns CDR1 MRHNA and CDR2 SNTAGT. Deletions cut 7 bases from V and 0 bases from J, with 16 bases between. CDR3 amino acids: CASNDRRWSSYNEQFF. In DNA, the CDR3 is TGTGCCAGCAATGATCGGCGGTGGAGCTCCTACAATGAGCAGTTCTTC.

This clonotype was seen a handful of times. This may come from a read error, since a much larger clone is one base off. CDR3 amino acids: CSAGSTSLGTDTQYF. CDR3 sequence (DNA): TGCAGTGCTGGATCGACTTCTTTAGGCACAGATACGCAGTATTTT. This sequence joins TRBV20-1 and TRBJ2-3; D gene ambiguous. V dropped 5 bases and J dropped 1 base, with 16 bases sitting between them. CDR3 length equals 15 residues. Per germline, CDR1 DFQATT and CDR2 SNEGSKA (reference sequence).

This clonotype was seen a few times. V and J are TRBV7-8 and TRBJ2-7; D possibly corresponds to TRBD2 (6 bases). Trimming took 2 bases from V and 1 from J, leaving 12 bases between them. The CDR3 spans 15 residues. Germline loops: CDR1 SGHVS, CDR2 FQNEAQ. CDR3: CASSLLGGESYEQYF. DNA for the CDR3: TGTGCCAGCAGCTTATTGGGCGGGGAATCCTACGAGCAGTACTTC.

This clonotype occurred a few times. This sequence joins TRBV4-1 and TRBJ2-6; 12 nucleotides match TRBD1. This CDR3 has 18 residues. The V segment lost 4 bases and the J segment 1 base; nucleotides outside the gene matches: 5. Germline CDR1 MGHRA, CDR2 YSYEKL. CDR3 bases: TGCGCCAGCAGCCTTTCGGGACAGGGGGCTTCTGGGGCCAACGTCCTGACTTTC. Encoded protein: CASSLSGQGASGANVLTF.

This clonotype was seen ten or more times. J is TRBJ2-3 and V is TRBV7-2; no clear D. The CDR3 is 12 amino acids. From germline, CDR1 is SGHTA and CDR2 FQGNSA. V was trimmed by 2 bases and J by 7 bases, leaving 7 bases between them. This CDR3 is CASSLMTNTQYF. In nucleotides, the CDR3 is TGTGCCAGCAGCTTAATGACGAATACGCAGTATTTT. The entire variable domain, with the rest obtained from reference TRBV7-2 and TRBJ2-3, is as follows: GAGVSQSPSNKVTEKGKDVELRCDPISGHTALYWYRQSLGQGLEFLIYFQGNSAPDKSGLPSDRFSAERTGGSVSTLTIQRTQQEDSAVYLCASSLMTNTQYFGPGTRLTVL.

This clonotype was seen a handful of times. The V call is TRBV20-1, the J call TRBJ2-5; D uncertain. The germline gives CDR1 DFQATT, CDR2 SNEGSKA (reference sequence). Trimming took 6 bases from V and 1 from J, leaving 9 bases between them. CDR3 length: 12 amino acids. CDR3: CSAQASQETQYF. CDR3 bases: TGCAGTGCCCAGGCCAGCCAAGAGACCCAGTACTTC.

Regarding this clonotype: Lacking the conserved final phenylalanine or tryptophan, this CDR3 likely reflects a read error. V is TRBV29-1 and J is TRBJ2-3; 11 bases agree with TRBD1. Germline values: CDR1 SQVTM, CDR2 ANQGSEA. The CDR3 is 14 residues long. The CDR3 nucleotides read TGCAGCGTCCACGGACAGGGGGCTACAGATACCCAGTATTGT. Its translation: CSVHGQGATDTQYC.

This rearrangement joins TRBV6-2 or TRBV6-3 to TRBJ1-5; weak D call: TRBD1 (6 bases). Germline CDR1 reads MNHEY; CDR2 reads SVGEGT. The V gene lost 7 bases and the J gene lost 5 bases, with 15 bases spanning the gap. CDR3 length: 14 residues. In DNA, the CDR3 is TGTGCCAGCACCGAAACAGGGTCCTATCAGCCCCAGCATTTT. Residues: CASTETGSYQPQHF.

The chain carries TRBV28 and TRBJ1-3; 8 bases fit TRBD1. From germline, CDR1 is MDHEN and CDR2 SYDVKM. CDR3 length equals 15 residues. V lost 9 bases, J lost 0 bases, and 7 bases stayed unmatched. Here the CDR3 reads CASVTGGSSGNTIYF. CDR3 sequence (DNA): TGTGCCAGTGTTACAGGGGGATCCTCTGGAAACACCATATATTTT.

At least ten counts were recorded for this clonotype. V and J are TRBV7-2 and TRBJ1-6, with unresolved D. Trimming took 5 bases from V and 7 from J, leaving 3 bases between them. The CDR3 is 11 amino acids. CDR1 is SGHTA, CDR2 FQGNSA, per germline. As DNA, the CDR3 is TGTGCCAGCAGCCTCAATTCACCCCTCCACTTT. Translating it yields CASSLNSPLHF.

This chain joins TRBV6-5 and TRBJ1-4; D is ambiguous. Trimming removed 6 bases from V and 0 bases from J, with 11 bases in between. Germline V gene data show CDR1 as MNHEY and CDR2 as SVGAGI. CDR3 length: 15 residues. CDR3 residues: CASSFRPATNEKLFF. The CDR3 DNA is TGTGCCAGCAGCTTTAGACCAGCAACTAATGAAAAACTGTTTTTT.

This clonotype was seen repeatedly, ten times or more. The chain carries TRBV7-2 and TRBJ2-1; 10 bases line up with TRBD2. The CDR3 spans 16 residues. Germline V gene lookup returns CDR1 SGHTA and CDR2 FQGNSA. The trim removed 5 bases at V and 5 bases at J, leaving 9 bases unmatched. CDR3 region: CASSPWLAGANNEQFF. In nucleotides, the CDR3 is TGTGCCAGCAGCCCATGGCTAGCGGGGGCCAACAATGAGCAGTTCTTC.